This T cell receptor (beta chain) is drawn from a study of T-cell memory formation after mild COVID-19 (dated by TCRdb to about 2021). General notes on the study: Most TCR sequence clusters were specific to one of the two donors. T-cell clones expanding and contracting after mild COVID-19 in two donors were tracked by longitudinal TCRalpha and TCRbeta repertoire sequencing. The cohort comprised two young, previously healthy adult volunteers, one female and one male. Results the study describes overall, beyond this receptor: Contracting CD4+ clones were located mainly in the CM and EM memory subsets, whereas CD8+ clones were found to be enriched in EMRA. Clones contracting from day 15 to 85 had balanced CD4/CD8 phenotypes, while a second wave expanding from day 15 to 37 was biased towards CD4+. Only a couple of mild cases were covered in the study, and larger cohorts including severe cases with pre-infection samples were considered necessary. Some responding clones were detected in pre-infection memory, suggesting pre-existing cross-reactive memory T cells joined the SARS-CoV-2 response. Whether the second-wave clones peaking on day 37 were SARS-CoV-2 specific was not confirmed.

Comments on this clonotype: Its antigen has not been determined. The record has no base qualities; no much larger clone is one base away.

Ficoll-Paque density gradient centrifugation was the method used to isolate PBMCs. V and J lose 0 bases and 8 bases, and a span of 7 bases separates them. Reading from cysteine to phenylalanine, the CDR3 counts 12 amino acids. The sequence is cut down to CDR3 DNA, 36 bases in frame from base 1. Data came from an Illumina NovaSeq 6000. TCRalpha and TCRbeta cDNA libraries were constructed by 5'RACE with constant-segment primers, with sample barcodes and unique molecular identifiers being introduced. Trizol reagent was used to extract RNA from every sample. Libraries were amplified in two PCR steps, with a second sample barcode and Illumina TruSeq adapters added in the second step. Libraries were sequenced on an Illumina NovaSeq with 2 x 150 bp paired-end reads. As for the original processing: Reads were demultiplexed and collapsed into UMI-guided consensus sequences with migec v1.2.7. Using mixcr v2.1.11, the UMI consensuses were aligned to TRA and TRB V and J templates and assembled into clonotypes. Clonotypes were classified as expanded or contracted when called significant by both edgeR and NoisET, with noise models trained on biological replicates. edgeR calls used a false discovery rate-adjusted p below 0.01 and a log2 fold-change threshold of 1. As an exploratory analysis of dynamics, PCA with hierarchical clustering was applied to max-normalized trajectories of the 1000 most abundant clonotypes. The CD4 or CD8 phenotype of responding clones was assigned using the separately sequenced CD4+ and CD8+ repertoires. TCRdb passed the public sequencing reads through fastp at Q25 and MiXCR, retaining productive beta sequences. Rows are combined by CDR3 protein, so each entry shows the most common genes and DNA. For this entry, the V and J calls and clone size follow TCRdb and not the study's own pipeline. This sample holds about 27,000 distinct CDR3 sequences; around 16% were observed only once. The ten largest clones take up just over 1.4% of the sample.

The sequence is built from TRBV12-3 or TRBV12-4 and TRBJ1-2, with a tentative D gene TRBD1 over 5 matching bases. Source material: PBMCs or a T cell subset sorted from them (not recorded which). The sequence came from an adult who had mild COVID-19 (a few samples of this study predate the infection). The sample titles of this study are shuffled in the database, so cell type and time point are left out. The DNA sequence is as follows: TGTGCCAGCAGTTTAGCGGGGGAGGGCTACACCTTC. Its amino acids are CASSLAGEGYTF.